One T cell receptor (beta chain) is described in this entry. The sample belongs to a study of blood T cell repertoires in COVID-19. Study-wide background: Acute and convalescent COVID-19 specimens originated in the United States, Italy and Spain. T cells, B-cell-depleted T cells, or PBMCs supplied cDNA or gDNA.

Original processing methods: Researchers report that nucleated cell counts were estimated from reference gene primer amplification. TCRdb keeps only in-frame clones here, not all; method: immunoSEQ multiplex PCR. For V, J and clone size, that table is used; D and trimming come from the DNA. Of 190,000 or so clones in the sample, over 75% are singletons; the top ten hold approximately 2.9%. CDR1 and CDR2 from the germline V gene are SGHNT and YENEEA. The ends were cut back, 0 bases at V and 8 bases at J, with 13 bases in the middle. This CDR3 spans 14 amino acids. The sequence was collected from a woman aged 80 or over with active or convalescent COVID-19. The chain has TRBV11-3 and TRBJ1-2, with D maybe TRBD1 (6 bases). Sequencing was performed on peripheral blood. This CDR3 reads CASSLDVQGRGYTF. CDR3 sequence (DNA): TGTGCCAGCAGCTTAGATGTCCAGGGGAGAGGCTACACCTTC.